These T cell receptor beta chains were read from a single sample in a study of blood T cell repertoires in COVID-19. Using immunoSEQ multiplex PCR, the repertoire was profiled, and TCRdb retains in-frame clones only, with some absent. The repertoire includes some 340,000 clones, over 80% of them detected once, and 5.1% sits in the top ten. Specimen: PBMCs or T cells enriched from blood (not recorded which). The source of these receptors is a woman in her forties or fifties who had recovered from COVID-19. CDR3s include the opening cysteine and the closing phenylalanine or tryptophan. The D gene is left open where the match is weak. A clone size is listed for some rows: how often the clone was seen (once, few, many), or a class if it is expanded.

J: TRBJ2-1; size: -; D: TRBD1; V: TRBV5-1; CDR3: CASSLEQGEQGNEQFF; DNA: TGCGCCAGCAGCTTGGAACAGGGGGAACAGGGCAATGAGCAGTTCTTC
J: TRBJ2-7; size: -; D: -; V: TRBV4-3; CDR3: CASSQDRAGWGEQYF; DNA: TGCGCCAGCAGCCAAGATCGGGCGGGATGGGGCGAGCAGTACTTC
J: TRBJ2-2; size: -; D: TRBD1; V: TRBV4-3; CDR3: CASSPQAGTGAGGELFF; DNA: TGCGCCAGCAGCCCCCAGGCCGGGACAGGGGCCGGCGGGGAGCTGTTTTTT
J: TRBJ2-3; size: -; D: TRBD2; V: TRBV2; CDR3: CASSALAGGTDTQYF; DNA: TGTGCCAGCAGTGCACTAGCGGGGGGCACAGATACGCAGTATTTT
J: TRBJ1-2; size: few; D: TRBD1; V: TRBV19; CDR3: CASKTGANYGYTF; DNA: TGTGCCAGTAAGACAGGGGCTAACTATGGCTACACCTTC
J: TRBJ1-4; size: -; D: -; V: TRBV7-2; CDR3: CASSLDRSNEKLFF; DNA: TGTGCCAGCAGCTTAGACAGATCTAATGAAAAACTGTTTTTT
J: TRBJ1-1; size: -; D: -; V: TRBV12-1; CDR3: CASSFFNGTLNTEAFF; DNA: TGTGCCAGCAGCTTTTTCAATGGGACATTGAACACTGAAGCTTTCTTT
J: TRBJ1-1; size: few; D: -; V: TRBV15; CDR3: CATSRRTANTEAFF; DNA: TGTGCCACCAGCAGGCGTACAGCGAACACTGAAGCTTTCTTT
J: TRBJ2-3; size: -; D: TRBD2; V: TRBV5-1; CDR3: CASSLAGDGDTQYF; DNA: TGCGCCAGCTCACTAGCGGGGGATGGCGATACGCAGTATTTT
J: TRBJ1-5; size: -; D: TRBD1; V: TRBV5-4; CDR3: CASSSGTDSNQPQHF; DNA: TGTGCCAGCAGCTCTGGGACAGATAGCAATCAGCCCCAGCATTTT
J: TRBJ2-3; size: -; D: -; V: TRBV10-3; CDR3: CAISEGRGHQNTDTQYF; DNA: TGTGCCATCAGTGAGGGACGGGGTCATCAGAACACAGATACGCAGTATTTT
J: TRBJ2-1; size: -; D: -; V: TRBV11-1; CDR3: CASSLLGASSYNEQFF; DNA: TGTGCCAGCAGCTTATTGGGGGCTAGCTCCTACAATGAGCAGTTCTTC
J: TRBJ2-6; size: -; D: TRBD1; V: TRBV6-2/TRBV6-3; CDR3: CASSYIYRGDSGANVLTF; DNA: TGTGCCAGCAGTTATATCTACAGGGGGGACTCTGGGGCCAACGTCCTGACTTTC
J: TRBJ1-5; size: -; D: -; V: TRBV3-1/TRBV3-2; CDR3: CASSQGARNQPQHF; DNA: TGTGCCAGCAGCCAGGGGGCAAGAAATCAGCCCCAGCATTTT
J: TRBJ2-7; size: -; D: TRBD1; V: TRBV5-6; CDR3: CASSPGTGDHEQYF; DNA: TGTGCCAGCAGTCCCGGGACAGGGGACCACGAGCAGTACTTC
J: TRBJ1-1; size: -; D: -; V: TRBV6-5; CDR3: CASSYRSGEAFF; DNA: TGTGCCAGCAGTTACAGGTCGGGGGAAGCTTTCTTT
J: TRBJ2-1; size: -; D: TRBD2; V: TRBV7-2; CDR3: CASSFEGTSAHNEQFF; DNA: TGTGCCAGCAGCTTCGAAGGGACTAGCGCCCACAATGAGCAGTTCTTC
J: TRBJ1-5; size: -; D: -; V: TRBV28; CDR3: CASRPRQINQPQHF; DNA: TGTGCCAGCAGACCTCGACAGATTAATCAGCCCCAGCATTTT
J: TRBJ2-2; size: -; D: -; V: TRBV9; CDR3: CASERQTNTGELFF; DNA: TGTGCCAGCGAGAGGCAGACGAACACCGGGGAGCTGTTTTTT
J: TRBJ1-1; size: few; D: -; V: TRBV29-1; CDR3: CSVVGRSSEAFF; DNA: TGCAGCGTTGTCGGCAGGTCCTCTGAAGCTTTCTTT
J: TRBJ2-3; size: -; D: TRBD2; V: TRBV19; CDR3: CASSMTSGRRTDTQYF; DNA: TGTGCCAGTAGTATGACTAGCGGGAGAAGGACAGATACGCAGTATTTT
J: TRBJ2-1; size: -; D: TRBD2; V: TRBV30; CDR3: CAWILGLAGVGGYNEQFF; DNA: TGTGCCTGGATTTTGGGACTAGCGGGAGTGGGGGGCTACAATGAGCAGTTCTTC
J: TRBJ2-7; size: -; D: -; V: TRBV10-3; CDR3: CAIKENYEQYF; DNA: TGTGCCATCAAGGAGAACTACGAGCAGTACTTC
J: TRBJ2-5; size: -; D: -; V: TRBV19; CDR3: CASSRQGETQYF; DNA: TGTGCCAGCAGTCGGCAGGGAGAGACCCAGTACTTC
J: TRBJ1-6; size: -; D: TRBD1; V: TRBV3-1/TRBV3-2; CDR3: CASSPLATGGESPLHF; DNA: TGTGCCAGCAGCCCGCTAGCGACAGGGGGCGAATCACCCCTCCACTTT
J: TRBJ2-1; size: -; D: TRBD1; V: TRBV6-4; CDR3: CASSPDRGYEQFF; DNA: TGTGCCAGCAGTCCCGACAGGGGCTATGAGCAGTTCTTC
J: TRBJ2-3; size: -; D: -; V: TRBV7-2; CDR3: CASRAGGTDTQYF; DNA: TGTGCCAGCAGGGCAGGGGGCACAGATACGCAGTATTTT
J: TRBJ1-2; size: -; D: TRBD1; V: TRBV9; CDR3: CASSVGDRAGGYTF; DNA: TGTGCCAGCAGCGTAGGGGACAGGGCTGGTGGCTACACCTTC
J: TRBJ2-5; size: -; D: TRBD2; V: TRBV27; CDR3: CASSLMASGTWGAQYF; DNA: TGTGCCAGCAGTTTAATGGCTAGCGGGACCTGGGGGGCCCAGTACTTC
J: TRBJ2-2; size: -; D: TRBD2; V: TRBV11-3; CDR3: CASSLPSGLAGARTGELFF; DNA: TGTGCCAGCAGCTTACCATCGGGACTAGCGGGGGCTAGGACCGGGGAGCTGTTTTTT
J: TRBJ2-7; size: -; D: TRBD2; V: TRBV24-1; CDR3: CATMNLAGFNF; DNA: TGTGCCACTATGAACCTAGCGGGGTTTAACTTC
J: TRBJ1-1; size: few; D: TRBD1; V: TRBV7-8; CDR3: CASSSRDRGPLTEAFF; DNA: TGTGCCAGCAGCTCCCGGGACAGGGGTCCGCTAACTGAAGCTTTCTTT
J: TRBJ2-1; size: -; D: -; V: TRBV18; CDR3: CASSPSMSRGWYNEQFF; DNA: TGTGCCAGCTCACCATCGATGAGCAGGGGCTGGTACAATGAGCAGTTCTTC
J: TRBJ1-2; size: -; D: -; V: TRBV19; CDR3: CASSIDRNYGYTF; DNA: TGTGCCAGTAGCATAGACAGGAACTATGGCTACACCTTC
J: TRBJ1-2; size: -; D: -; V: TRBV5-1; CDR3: CASSGGNYGYTF; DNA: TGCGCCAGTTCGGGAGGGAACTATGGCTACACCTTC
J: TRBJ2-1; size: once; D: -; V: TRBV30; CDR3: CAWSYRADEQFF; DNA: TGTGCCTGGAGTTACAGGGCCGATGAGCAGTTCTTC
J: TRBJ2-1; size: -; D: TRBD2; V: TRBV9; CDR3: CASSPRLGLAVGNEQFF; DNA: TGTGCCAGCAGCCCCCGTCTGGGGCTAGCGGTAGGCAATGAGCAGTTCTTC
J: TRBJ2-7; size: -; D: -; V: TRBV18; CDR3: CASSPAGSGYEQYF; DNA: TGTGCCAGCTCACCAGCAGGTTCAGGCTACGAGCAGTACTTC
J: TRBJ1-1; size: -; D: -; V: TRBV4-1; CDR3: CASSQVGAPRTEAFF; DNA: TGCGCCAGCAGCCAAGTTGGGGCCCCGCGAACTGAAGCTTTCTTT
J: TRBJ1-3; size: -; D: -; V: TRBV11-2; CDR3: CASSADTGNTIYF; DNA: TGTGCCAGCAGTGCGGACACTGGAAACACCATATATTTT
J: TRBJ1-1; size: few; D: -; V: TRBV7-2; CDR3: CASSLGSTMNTEAFF; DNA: TGTGCCAGCAGCTTAGGCAGTACCATGAACACTGAAGCTTTCTTT
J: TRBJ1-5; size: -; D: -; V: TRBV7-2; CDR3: CASRPDRNSNQPQHF; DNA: TGTGCCAGCAGACCGGACAGAAATAGCAATCAGCCCCAGCATTTT
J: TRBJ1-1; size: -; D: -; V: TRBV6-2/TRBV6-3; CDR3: CASSQPRGRTEAFF; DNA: TGTGCCAGCAGTCAACCCAGGGGCCGCACTGAAGCTTTCTTT
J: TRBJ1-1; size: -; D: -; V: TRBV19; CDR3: CASRSRGEYTEAFF; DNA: TGTGCCAGTAGAAGCAGGGGAGAATACACTGAAGCTTTCTTT
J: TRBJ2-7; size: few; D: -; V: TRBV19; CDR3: CASKGPPPGDEQYF; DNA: TGTGCCAGTAAAGGCCCGCCTCCGGGGGACGAGCAGTACTTC
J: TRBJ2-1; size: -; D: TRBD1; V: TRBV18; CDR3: CASSPQGAEQFF; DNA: TGTGCCAGCTCACCGCAGGGGGCTGAGCAGTTCTTC
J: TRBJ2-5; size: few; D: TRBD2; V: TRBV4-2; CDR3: CASSQDPSGSQETQYF; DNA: TGTGCCAGCAGCCAAGATCCTAGCGGAAGCCAAGAGACCCAGTACTTC
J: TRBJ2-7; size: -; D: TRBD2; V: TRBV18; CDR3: CASSPSPSGGSYEQYF; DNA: TGTGCCAGCTCACCTTCTCCTAGCGGGGGGTCCTACGAGCAGTACTTC
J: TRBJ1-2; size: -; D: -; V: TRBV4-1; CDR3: CASSQDLYNYGYTF; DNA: TGCGCCAGCAGCCAAGATCTATATAACTATGGCTACACCTTC
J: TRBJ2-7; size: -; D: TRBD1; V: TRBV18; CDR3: CASSIGQGGEQYF; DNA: TGTGCCAGCTCAATAGGACAGGGTGGCGAGCAGTACTTC
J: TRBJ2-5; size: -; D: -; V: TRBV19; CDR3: CASSIGGSWRASDETQYF; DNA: TGTGCCAGTAGTATCGGAGGCAGCTGGAGGGCCTCCGATGAGACCCAGTACTTC
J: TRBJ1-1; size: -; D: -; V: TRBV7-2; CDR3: CASSSGLEYTEAFF; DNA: TGTGCCAGCAGCTCGGGACTCGAGTACACTGAAGCTTTCTTT
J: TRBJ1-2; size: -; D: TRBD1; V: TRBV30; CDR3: CAWSGQGAVSDGYTF; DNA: TGTGCCTGGAGTGGACAGGGGGCGGTTTCGGATGGCTACACCTTC